This passage covers 24 T cell receptor beta chains from one sample sequenced in a study of CD8 T cells in ankylosing spondylitis. TCRdb reanalysed the 5' RACE reads using MiXCR and keeps one entry per CDR3 protein. In the table there are around 440,000 distinct CDR3 sequences, roughly a sixth of which are singletons. Study outcomes and limitations: Fewer than ten highly homologous variants made up a TCR beta motif, and this motif appeared characteristic of ankylosing spondylitis blood.

Their antigens remain unidentified. The specimen was blood, either unsorted or a sorted T cell fraction (not recorded which). The receptors were gathered from a male donor with ankylosing spondylitis.

This chain joins TRBV25-1 and TRBJ2-7, with a weak D call TRBD2 (6 bases). CDR3 size: 14 residues. Trimming took off 5 bases at V and 3 bases at J, with 14 bases between the two ends. Germline-derived CDR1 and CDR2 are MGHDK and SYGVNS. The CDR3 loop is CASSNARLGYEQYF. CDR3 nucleotides: TGTGCCAGCAGTAACGCGAGACTAGGCTACGAGCAGTACTTC.

This clonotype was seen a few times. The chain combines TRBV20-1 with TRBJ2-5; D unclear. This CDR3 is built from 13 residues. The V gene's germline CDR1 is DFQATT and CDR2 SNEGSKA (reference sequence). V lost 3 bases and J lost 1, with 9 bases in between. This CDR3 is CSARIYSQETQYF. The DNA for the CDR3 is TGCAGTGCTAGGATTTACAGCCAAGAGACCCAGTACTTC.

This clonotype was seen only a few times. The rearrangement links TRBV28 to TRBJ2-7; D is possibly TRBD2 (5 bases). The ends were cut back, 6 bases at V and 3 bases at J, with 21 bases in the middle. The CDR3 extends over 16 amino acids. Germline loops: CDR1 MDHEN, CDR2 SYDVKM. CDR3 DNA: TGTGCCAGCAGCCTTGCCGCAATTGGACTCAACTACGAGCAGTACTTC. It is translated as CASSLAAIGLNYEQYF.

This clonotype was recorded at least ten times. CDR3 region: CASSSLTARGTEAFF. The CDR3 DNA reads as TGTGCCAGCAGCTCCTTAACGGCGAGAGGAACTGAAGCTTTCTTT. This chain links TRBV5-6 with TRBJ1-1; D is uncertain. The CDR3 runs 15 residues. Germline CDR1 and CDR2: SGHDT and YYEEEE. V was pared by 3 bases and J by 5 bases, with 17 bases between. Variable domain in full (rest from reference TRBV5-6 and TRBJ1-1): DAGVTQSPTHLIKTRGQQVTLRCSPKSGHDTVSWYQQALGQGPQFIFQYYEEEERQRGNFPDRFSGHQFPNYSSELNVNALLLGDSALYLCASSSLTARGTEAFFGQGTRLTVV.

This clonotype has only a few counts. The chain links TRBV5-1 to TRBJ2-5; TRBD2 matches 7 bases. The germline V gene has CDR1 SGHRS and CDR2 YFSETQ. V lost 1 base and J lost 0; bases outside the gene matches: 6. This CDR3 has 16 residues. The CDR3 DNA sequence: TGCGCCAGCAGCTTGTTGGCGGGACTATACCAAGAGACCCAGTACTTC. This encodes CASSLLAGLYQETQYF.

The sample holds a few counts of this clonotype. The J gene is TRBJ2-1, the V gene TRBV5-1, with no clear D. This CDR3 has 15 amino acids. Trimming shortened V by 4 bases and J by 0 bases, and 11 bases separated the two germline ends. Germline V CDR1 and CDR2: SGHRS, YFSETQ. CDR3 sequence: CASSKSQSSYNEQFF. CDR3 bases: TGCGCCAGCAGCAAGAGTCAGAGCTCCTACAATGAGCAGTTCTTC.

The J gene is TRBJ2-1, the V gene TRBV11-1; 7 bases line up with TRBD1. Germline CDR1 SGHAT, CDR2 FQDESV (reference sequence). CDR3 length: 18 amino acids. Losses at the gene ends were 5 bases for V and 8 bases for J; bases not matched to a gene: 21. For the CDR3, the DNA is TGTGCCAGCAGCCCCGCAGCGCTCGACAGGGTGGGGGCTGATGAGCAGTTCTTC. It translates to CASSPAALDRVGADEQFF.

This rearrangement joins TRBV12-3 or TRBV12-4 to TRBJ1-4; a weak D match, TRBD1 (6 bases). Trimming stripped 9 bases from V and 8 bases from J, with 28 bases between. The CDR3 contains 17 residues. CDR3: CASLGTSPVGAGEKLFF. CDR3 bases: TGTGCCAGTCTGGGGACTTCGCCTGTGGGGGCTGGCGAAAAACTGTTTTTT.

This clonotype was counted many times. The J gene is TRBJ1-1, the V gene TRBV18; D call uncertain. V lost 2 bases and J lost 1, with 17 bases in between. This CDR3 is built from 17 residues. Germline V CDR1 and CDR2: KGHSH, LQKENI. The CDR3 region has the DNA TGTGCCAGCTCACCATCGGATTGGAGGCGGCGGAACACTGAAGCTTTCTTT. Amino acid sequence: CASSPSDWRRRNTEAFF.

V gene TRBV14 combines with J gene TRBJ2-1, with D tentatively TRBD1 or TRBD2 (5 bases each). This CDR3 is 16 amino acids long. V shed 0 bases and J shed 5 bases, with 14 bases lying between them. CDR1 is SGHDN and CDR2 is FVKESK in the germline V gene. The CDR3 loop is CASSQETGLYHNEQFF. The CDR3 DNA follows: TGTGCCAGCAGCCAAGAAACGGGGCTATATCACAATGAGCAGTTCTTC.

The CDR3: CASSEAMEGPKNIQYF. CDR3 bases: TGTGCCAGCAGTGAAGCAATGGAGGGACCCAAAAACATTCAGTACTTC. V is TRBV6-1 and J is TRBJ2-4; perhaps TRBD2 as D (6 bases). The CDR3 runs to 16 residues. The germline gives CDR1 MNHNS, CDR2 SASEGT. Trimming shortened V by 0 bases and J by 2 bases, and 11 bases separated the two germline ends.

The chain is built from TRBV12-3 or TRBV12-4 and TRBJ2-3; D is unresolved. V was pared by 2 bases and J by 4 bases, with 4 bases between. This CDR3 contains 12 residues. The CDR3 DNA is TGTGCCAGCAGTTTAATGGCAGATACGCAGTATTTT. Protein sequence: CASSLMADTQYF.

The chain combines TRBV7-3 with TRBJ1-1; no clear D. V lost 6 bases, J lost 5 bases, and 10 bases lay in between. Per germline, CDR1 SGHTA and CDR2 FQGTGA. The CDR3 is made up of 12 amino acids. The CDR3 bases are TGTGCCAGCAGTCAACCGGGGACTGAAGCTTTCTTT. It specifies CASSQPGTEAFF.

This clonotype was found a few times. The rearrangement joins TRBV20-1 to TRBJ2-5; D remains ambiguous. With 1 base removed from V and 5 bases from J, the gap between germline ends came to 11 bases. From germline, CDR1 is DFQATT and CDR2 SNEGSKA (reference sequence). There are 13 residues in the CDR3. The CDR3 DNA follows: TGCAGTGCTAGAGTTCCCAGCACGGAGACCCAGTACTTC. Encoded protein: CSARVPSTETQYF.

This clonotype was observed many times. The genes are TRBV5-1 and TRBJ2-2; 7 bases match TRBD1. CDR1 is SGHRS and CDR2 is YFSETQ in the germline V gene. CDR3 length equals 14 residues. V dropped 2 bases and J dropped 3; count of bases not matched to a gene: 1. CDR3 sequence: CASSFQGDTGELFF. The CDR3 bases are TGCGCCAGCAGCTTTCAGGGGGACACCGGGGAGCTGTTTTTT. The full variable domain, in which reference TRBV5-1 and TRBJ2-2 provide the parts outside the CDR3, is KAGVTQTPRYLIKTRGQQVTLSCSPISGHRSVSWYQQTPGQGLQFLFEYFSETQRNKGNFPGRFSGRQFSNSRSEMNVSTLELGDSALYLCASSFQGDTGELFFGEGSRLTVL.

This sequence joins TRBV12-3 or TRBV12-4 and TRBJ2-2, with D tentatively TRBD2 (5 bases). The CDR3 spans 14 residues. Trimming stripped 7 bases from V and 0 bases from J, with 9 bases between. CDR3 nucleotide sequence: TGTGCCAGCACCAAACTAGCGAACACCGGGGAGCTGTTTTTT. It codes for CASTKLANTGELFF.

The chain is built from TRBV7-2 and TRBJ2-5; D gene ambiguous. Trimming left V 4 bases short and J 5 bases short, with 8 bases between. Germline-derived CDR1 and CDR2 are SGHTA and FQGNSA. This CDR3 comprises 12 residues. The CDR3 is CASSSNWETQYF. The DNA for the CDR3 is TGTGCCAGCAGCTCCAATTGGGAGACCCAGTACTTC.

The sample holds a few counts of this clonotype. The chain carries TRBV4-1 and TRBJ2-1; 9 nucleotides match TRBD1. With V trimmed by 1 base and J by 8 bases, 9 bases remained unmatched. Germline-derived CDR1 and CDR2 are MGHRA and YSYEKL. There are 16 residues in the CDR3. The CDR3 nucleotides read TGCGCCAGCAGCCAAGCCCCGGGACAGGGTATCTATGAGCAGTTCTTC. It yields the protein CASSQAPGQGIYEQFF.

The chain couples TRBV7-3 to TRBJ1-1, with unresolved D. The CDR3 totals 15 residues. Germline V gene lookup returns CDR1 SGHTA and CDR2 FQGTGA. Trimming took off 5 bases at V and 4 bases at J, with 17 bases between the two ends. CDR3 DNA sequence: TGTGCCAGCAGCGCCCAGCAAGGGAATCCCACTGAAGCTTTCTTT. Encoded protein: CASSAQQGNPTEAFF.

CDR3 bases: TGTGCCAGCACCGGACTAGCGGGAGTGGAAGATACGCAGTATTTT. Protein: CASTGLAGVEDTQYF. The chain combines TRBV12-3 or TRBV12-4 with TRBJ2-3, with 13 bases matching TRBD2. This CDR3 is built from 15 residues. V shed 7 bases and J 5 bases; nucleotides not matched to a gene: 6.

The chain joins TRBV5-1 to TRBJ2-3; 8 positions agree with TRBD1. V gave up 2 bases and J gave up 6 bases; unmatched junction bases: 2. Looked up from germline, CDR1 is SGHRS and CDR2 is YFSETQ. CDR3 size: 13 residues. CDR3 bases: TGCGCCAGCAGCTTACAGGGGGGTGATACGCAGTATTTT. As protein: CASSLQGGDTQYF.

This clonotype has more than one count but fewer than ten. The chain couples TRBV7-3 to TRBJ1-2, with 8 bases identical to TRBD1. CDR3 length equals 14 residues. The J segment lost 8 bases and the V segment lost 5 bases, leaving 10 bases of the junction unmatched. Germline CDR1 and CDR2: SGHTA and FQGTGA. The CDR3 sequence is CASSLTDRDKGYTF. Written as DNA, the CDR3 is TGTGCCAGCAGCCTTACGGACAGGGATAAGGGCTACACCTTC.

This clonotype was picked up a small number of times. The chain uses TRBV20-1 and TRBJ2-1, with a possible D match to TRBD2 (7 bases). V was clipped by 6 bases and J by 7 bases, with 22 bases between them. The CDR3 runs 15 residues. Germline V CDR1 and CDR2: DFQATT, SNEGSKA (reference sequence). The CDR3 is CSAPRGGAIGNEQFF. CDR3 nucleotides: TGCAGTGCCCCTAGGGGGGGGGCGATAGGGAATGAGCAGTTCTTC.

This clonotype showed up just a few times. This chain connects TRBV7-2 to TRBJ2-3; 7 bases map to TRBD2. The CDR3 totals 17 residues. Germline-derived CDR1 and CDR2 are SGHTA and FQGNSA. V shed 1 base, J shed 3 bases, and the junction held 10 bases outside the gene matches. CDR3 in DNA: TGTGCCAGCAGCTTAGTGTCGGGCGGGAGTGTAACAGATACGCAGTATTTT. It is translated as CASSLVSGGSVTDTQYF. The full variable domain, completed using reference TRBV7-2 and TRBJ2-3, is GAGVSQSPSNKVTEKGKDVELRCDPISGHTALYWYRQSLGQGLEFLIYFQGNSAPDKSGLPSDRFSAERTGGSVSTLTIQRTQQEDSAVYLCASSLVSGGSVTDTQYFGPGTRLTVL.